The 21 T cell receptor beta chains presented below share a single source sample, sequenced in a study of T cell repertoires in cytomegalovirus infection. TCRdb reanalysed the reads using MiXCR and keeps one entry per CDR3 protein. This table has about 740,000 distinct CDR3 sequences, approximately 40% appearing once. What was sequenced was PBMCs. These receptors came from a human donor in good health (CMV status not recorded). Some clones in this sample may be carry-over from other donors' samples.

This clonotype showed up many times. The gene calls are TRBV6-4 and TRBJ1-6, with 9 bases matching TRBD1. V lost 5 bases, J lost 7 bases, and 9 bases stayed unmatched. The germline CDR1 and CDR2 sequences are MRHNA and SNTAGT. The CDR3 runs 16 residues. The CDR3 DNA sequence: TGTGCCAGCAGTCCCGACCCGGGACAGGGCAATTCACCCCTCCACTTT. It codes for CASSPDPGQGNSPLHF.

V is TRBV28 and J is TRBJ2-2, with D perhaps matching TRBD1 or TRBD2 (5 bases each). The CDR3 totals 13 residues. Germline V lookup: CDR1 MDHEN, CDR2 SYDVKM. V lost 7 bases, J lost 6 bases, and 12 bases lay in between. The CDR3 DNA reads as TGTGCCAGCAACCCCATGGGGGCCGGGGAGCTGTTTTTT. Translated: CASNPMGAGELFF.

V and J are TRBV6-1 and TRBJ1-2, with D uncertain. The CDR3 runs to 14 residues. Looked up from germline, CDR1 is MNHNS and CDR2 is SASEGT. V was clipped by 2 bases and J by 4 bases, with 11 bases between them. The CDR3 loop is CASSETHGVYGYTF. The CDR3 coding sequence is TGTGCCAGCAGTGAAACGCACGGGGTCTATGGCTACACCTTC.

This clonotype was observed a handful of times. This chain links TRBV6-5 with TRBJ2-5, with D perhaps given as TRBD1 or TRBD2 (5 bases each). The CDR3 has 13 amino acids. The germline V gene encodes CDR1 MNHEY and CDR2 SVGAGI. The ends were cut back, 5 bases at V and 5 bases at J, with 12 bases in the middle. The CDR3 protein is CASSPGSWETQYF. CDR3 sequence (DNA): TGTGCCAGCAGTCCAGGGAGTTGGGAGACCCAGTACTTC.

This clonotype was counted many times. The V gene is TRBV7-9, the J gene TRBJ1-3; D unclear. From germline, CDR1 is SEHNR and CDR2 FQNEAQ (reference sequence). The CDR3 has 16 amino acids. V lost 4 bases and J lost 1, with 14 bases in between. The CDR3, as DNA: TGTGCCAGCAGCTCCCCCGGGAGGGAGTCTGGAAACACCATATATTTT. Translated, it gives CASSSPGRESGNTIYF.

This clonotype was detected ten times or more. The chain recombines TRBV24-1 with TRBJ2-2, with D perhaps TRBD1 or TRBD2 (5 bases each). V was clipped by 2 bases and J by 7 bases, with 13 bases between them. Germline V gene sequence: CDR1 KGHDR, CDR2 SFDVKD. CDR3 length: 15 residues. In nucleotides, the CDR3 is TGTGCCACCAGTGATTCCGGGACGCGACACGGGGAGCTGTTTTTT. Translating gives CATSDSGTRHGELFF.

The chain employs TRBV18 and TRBJ2-1; 10 nucleotides align to TRBD2. J was trimmed by 7 bases and V by 1 base; bases with no gene match: 10. The CDR3 sequence is 17 residues long. The germline CDR1 and CDR2 sequences are KGHSH and LQKENI. This CDR3 reads CASSPRQREGRWNEQFF. CDR3 coding DNA: TGTGCCAGCTCACCACGCCAGCGGGAGGGCCGATGGAATGAGCAGTTCTTC.

Many counts were recorded for this clonotype. V is TRBV20-1 and J is TRBJ1-5, with D unresolved. V shed 6 bases and J shed 2 bases, with 14 bases lying between them. CDR1 and CDR2 from the germline V gene are DFQATT and SNEGSKA (reference sequence). This CDR3 has 14 residues. As DNA, the CDR3 is TGCAGTGCGCCGTCTGAGGGAGGCAATCAGCCCCAGCATTTT. It yields the protein CSAPSEGGNQPQHF.

This clonotype came up a few times. The CDR3 reads CASSLTRGTEAFF. Here the CDR3 DNA reads TGTGCCAGCAGCTTAACGCGCGGGACTGAAGCTTTCTTT. V and J are TRBV7-3 and TRBJ1-1; D remains ambiguous. This CDR3 is built from 13 residues. V was trimmed by 0 bases and J by 5 bases, leaving 7 bases between them. Germline V gene data show CDR1 as SGHTA and CDR2 as FQGTGA.

This clonotype was seen a few times. The rearrangement uses TRBV15 and TRBJ2-7; D is perhaps TRBD2 (5 bases). Per germline, CDR1 LNHNV and CDR2 YYDKDF (reference sequence). The CDR3 extends over 14 amino acids. V was trimmed by 1 base and J by 11 bases, leaving 18 bases between them. CDR3 residues: CATSRGIPGLREYF. CDR3 in DNA: TGTGCCACCAGCAGAGGAATCCCCGGACTTAGGGAGTACTTC. Complete variable domain (other parts from reference TRBV15 and TRBJ2-7): DAMVIQNPRYQVTQFGKPVTLSCSQTLNHNVMYWYQQKSSQAPKLLFHYYDKDFNNEADTPDNFQSRRPNTSFCFLDIRSPGLGDTAMYLCATSRGIPGLREYFGPGTRLTVT.

With respect to this clonotype: Possible read error: a much larger clone is one base away. V and J are TRBV7-6 and TRBJ1-4; the D gene is possibly TRBD1 (6 bases). The CDR3 loop spans 18 amino acids. CDR1 SGHVS and CDR2 FNYEAQ come from the germline V gene. CDR3: CASSPETRTAVSNEKQFF. In nucleotides, the CDR3 is TGTGCCAGCAGCCCGGAAACCCGGACAGCAGTTTCCAATGAAAAACAGTTTTTT.

This clonotype was seen a few times. The chain links TRBV2 to TRBJ2-1; 9 bases are a match to TRBD2. Germline CDR1 SNHLY, CDR2 FYNNEI. The CDR3 is 16 residues long. V shed 4 bases and J 4 bases; nucleotides not matched to a gene: 8. CDR3 sequence: CASSGDIAGEYNEQFF. DNA of the CDR3: TGTGCCAGCAGTGGGGATATAGCGGGGGAGTACAATGAGCAGTTCTTC.

The chain recombines TRBV15 with TRBJ1-2, with D unresolved. The CDR3 length is 16 residues. Between the trimmed V and J ends, which lost 3 bases and 5 bases, there was a span of 19 bases. Germline CDR1 and CDR2: LNHNV and YYDKDF (reference sequence). The DNA of the CDR3 is TGTGCCACCAGCAGTGACGATAGCGACTGGAGATATGGCTACACCTTC. The encoded protein is CATSSDDSDWRYGYTF.

The V gene is TRBV19, the J gene TRBJ2-5; TRBD1 matches 7 bases. The germline V gene has CDR1 LNHDA and CDR2 SQIVND (reference sequence). The J segment lost 5 bases and the V segment lost 5 bases, leaving 5 bases of the junction unmatched. There are 13 residues in the CDR3. The CDR3, as DNA: TGTGCCAGTAGTTCTCAGACAGGGGAGACCCAGTACTTC. This gives the protein CASSSQTGETQYF. Filled out from reference TRBV19 and TRBJ2-5, the complete variable domain reads DGGITQSPKYLFRKEGQNVTLSCEQNLNHDAMYWYRQDPGQGLRLIYYSQIVNDFQKGDIAEGYSVSREKKESFPLTVTSAQKNPTAFYLCASSSQTGETQYFGPGTRLLVL.

This clonotype was seen only once. V is TRBV28 and J is TRBJ1-1, with 9 bases identical to TRBD1. The CDR3 spans 14 residues. Per the germline V gene, CDR1 is MDHEN and CDR2 is SYDVKM. With V trimmed by 8 bases and J by 0 bases, 4 bases remained unmatched. The CDR3 sequence is CASGWTGVNTEAFF. For the CDR3, the DNA is TGTGCCAGCGGGTGGACAGGGGTGAACACTGAAGCTTTCTTT.

This clonotype came up once. The chain employs TRBV28 and TRBJ1-2; tentative D call: TRBD1 (5 bases). Trimming removed 2 bases at V and 6 bases at J, with 16 bases between. Germline V gene sequence: CDR1 MDHEN, CDR2 SYDVKM. CDR3 length: 15 amino acids. The CDR3 loop is CASSLAGRAWNGYTF. CDR3 in DNA: TGTGCCAGCAGTTTAGCGGGACGAGCCTGGAATGGCTACACCTTC.

The chain combines TRBV15 with TRBJ1-5; D is ambiguous. This CDR3 has 17 amino acids. Germline V lookup: CDR1 LNHNV, CDR2 YYDKDF (reference sequence). V was clipped by 5 bases and J by 3 bases, with 20 bases between them. In DNA, the CDR3 is TGTGCCACCAGCGTTGGCAACAGAATTCCGTACAATCAGCCCCAGCATTTT. As protein: CATSVGNRIPYNQPQHF.

A word on this clonotype: This may arise from a read error, as a much more abundant clone is one base away. The chain couples TRBV7-2 to TRBJ1-2, with D maybe TRBD1 (5 bases). This CDR3 comprises 13 residues. The germline CDR1 and CDR2 sequences are SGHTA and FQGNSA. The CDR3 bases are TGTTCCAGCAGCCCCGGACGGGGGGAAGGCTACACCTTC. Its translation: CSSSPGRGEGYTF.

The J gene is TRBJ1-5, the V gene TRBV20-1; unclear D gene. Trimming took off 1 base at V and 2 bases at J, with 12 bases between the two ends. In germline, CDR1 is DFQATT, CDR2 SNEGSKA (reference sequence). The CDR3 covers 15 residues. CDR3 protein: CSARVTEMGNQPQHF. DNA of the CDR3: TGCAGTGCTAGAGTGACGGAAATGGGCAATCAGCCCCAGCATTTT.

The V call is TRBV7-9, the J call TRBJ2-7, with D possibly TRBD1 on 5 matching bases. There are 13 residues in the CDR3. CDR1 SEHNR and CDR2 FQNEAQ come from the germline V gene (reference sequence). Trimming took 5 bases from V and 3 from J, leaving 11 bases between them. The DNA for the CDR3 is TGTGCCAGCAGCCTTGGACACCTCTACGAGCAGTACTTC. It specifies CASSLGHLYEQYF.

This clonotype showed up just a few times. The CDR3, as DNA: TGTGCCAGCAGCCAATCTCCCGGACAGGACACAATCCAACCCCAGCATTTT. Protein: CASSQSPGQDTIQPQHF. The chain is built from TRBV7-9 and TRBJ1-5; 7 bases line up with TRBD1. J was trimmed by 10 bases and V by 5 bases; bases with no gene match: 20. CDR1 SEHNR and CDR2 FQNEAQ come from the germline V gene (reference sequence). The CDR3 contains 17 residues. The variable domain in full, with the rest retrieved from reference TRBV7-9 and TRBJ1-5, is DTGVSQNPRHKITKRGQNVTFRCDPISEHNRLYWYRQTLGQGPEFLTYFQNEAQLEKSRLLSDRFSAERPKGSFSTLEIQRTEQGDSAMYLCASSQSPGQDTIQPQHFGDGTRLSIL.